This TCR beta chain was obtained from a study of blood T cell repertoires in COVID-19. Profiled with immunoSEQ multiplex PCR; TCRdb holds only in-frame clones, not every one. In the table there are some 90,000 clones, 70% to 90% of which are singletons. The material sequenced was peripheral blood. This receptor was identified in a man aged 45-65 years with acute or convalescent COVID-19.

CDR3 DNA sequence: TGTGCCAGTAGTACAATTGGGACAGGGGGTCGGAGCACTGAAGCTTTCTTT. As protein: CASSTIGTGGRSTEAFF. The V call is TRBV19, the J call TRBJ1-1, with 11 bases that match TRBD1. The CDR3 runs to 17 residues. J gave up 4 bases and V 4 bases, and 11 bases lay outside the gene matches. Germline loops: CDR1 LNHDA, CDR2 SQIVND (reference sequence).